What follows describes a single T cell receptor beta chain. The antigen this receptor binds is unknown. The record has no base qualities; no much larger clone is one base away. The sample originates from a study of fetal regulatory T cell absence and autoimmunity (dated by TCRdb to between 2016 and 2019). With respect to the entire study: Exocrine pancreas autoimmunity was seen in the IPEX patients without clinical diabetes.

On the immunoSEQ human TCRbeta survey platform, TCRbeta CDR3 regions were amplified and barcoded with a two-step multiplex PCR. Libraries were sequenced on Illumina instruments, and IgH from the same samples was sequenced in parallel. Concerning the study's data processing: Raw reads were filtered against IMGT V, D, J definitions and binned by a nearest-neighbor algorithm to remove PCR and sequencing errors. A clone was defined as an identical nucleotide sequence, and differential abundance between tissues was tested with a Fisher exact test for each clone using a pFDR threshold of p<0.01. Clones with frequencies too low for statistical inference were excluded by a minimum inclusion filter of 10 in either sample. Pairwise clonal comparisons used the immunoSEQ Analyzer, and gene family usage was assessed with IMGT tools. TCRdb took this table from immuneACCESS and kept in-frame rearrangements with V and J called. Such tables lack part of the clones; where checked against another copy, unresolved V genes explain under half of the gap, and the rest is unexplained. V, J and clone size are taken as reported in that table, and D and trimming were inferred from the DNA itself. Counted in this sample were about 50,000 clones; around 85% of them appeared once. Approximately 0.37% of the sample comes from the top ten.

On the study overall, not on this receptor specifically: Compared with cord blood, the pancreas TCR compartment showed significant oligoclonal enrichment, and some top clones were enriched more than 90-fold. TRB gene family usage was found to be broadly similar between cord blood and pancreas and to resemble published neonatal and adult repertoires. The oligoclonal enrichment was interpreted as support for antigen-driven autoimmunity occurring in the pancreas before birth in IPEX syndrome.

Genomic DNA, about 2-3.2 ug, was extracted from umbilical cord blood or frozen pancreas using the DNeasy Blood and Tissue Kit. The sequencing sample was made of cord blood. This receptor was taken from a newborn boy with IPEX syndrome.

This receptor has the CDR3 CASSQVTREAGEQYF. The nucleotide sequence is given as TGCGCCAGCAGCCAAGTTACTCGGGAGGCGGGCGAGCAGTACTTC. Recombination joined TRBV4-1 with TRBJ2-7; TRBD2 matches 7 bases in the middle. The CDR3 runs 15 residues from the cysteine to the phenylalanine. This entry keeps only the CDR3 DNA: 45 bases, framed from base 1. Trimming leaves V shorter by 1 base and J shorter by 6 bases, with the junction holding 9 bases beyond the gene matches. Based on the germline V gene, the CDR1 and CDR2 sequences are MGHRA and YSYEKL.